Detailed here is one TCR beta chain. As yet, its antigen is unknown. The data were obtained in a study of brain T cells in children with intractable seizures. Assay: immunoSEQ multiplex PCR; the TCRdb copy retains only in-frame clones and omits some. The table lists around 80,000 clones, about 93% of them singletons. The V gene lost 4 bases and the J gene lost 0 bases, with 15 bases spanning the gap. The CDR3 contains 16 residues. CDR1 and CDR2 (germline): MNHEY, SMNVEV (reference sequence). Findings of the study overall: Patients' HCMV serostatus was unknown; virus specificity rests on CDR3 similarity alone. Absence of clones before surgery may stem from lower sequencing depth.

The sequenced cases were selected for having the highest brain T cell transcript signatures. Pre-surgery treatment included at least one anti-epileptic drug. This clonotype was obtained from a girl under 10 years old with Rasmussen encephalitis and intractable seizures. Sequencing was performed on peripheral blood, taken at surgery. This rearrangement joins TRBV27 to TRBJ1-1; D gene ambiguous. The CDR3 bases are TGTGCCAGCAGTTCCCCGGGTCACCTTATGAACACTGAAGCTTTCTTT. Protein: CASSSPGHLMNTEAFF.